These T cell receptor beta chains were read from a single sample in a study of spatial heterogeneity in lung cancer. TCRdb reprocessed the 5' RACE reads via MiXCR and lists one record per CDR3 protein. The sample has 25,000 or so distinct CDR3 sequences, roughly 6% seen once. Sample: PBMCs, taken at follow-up. Every receptor here comes from a male donor with early-stage non-small cell lung cancer. CDR3s include the opening cysteine and the closing phenylalanine or tryptophan. Each record gives: V gene, D gene, J gene, clone size, CDR3 DNA, CDR3 protein. The D gene is left open where the match is weak. Some rows mark clone size as missing; the rest say once, few, many or name a class of expanded clone.

V: TRBV6-5
D: NA
J: TRBJ1-6
size: NA
DNA: TGTGCCAGCAGTTACTACTTGGACCGCACACCCCTCCACTTT
CDR3: CASSYYLDRTPLHF

V: TRBV30
D: NA
J: TRBJ2-1
size: many
DNA: TGTGCCTGGAGACGCAGGGTCAGGTGGAATGAGCAGTTCTTC
CDR3: CAWRRRVRWNEQFF

V: TRBV7-8
D: NA
J: TRBJ1-1
size: many
DNA: TGTGCCAGCAGCTTGTCATCCAGGCTGAACACTGAAGCTTTCTTT
CDR3: CASSLSSRLNTEAFF

V: TRBV6-2/TRBV6-3
D: TRBD1
J: TRBJ2-2
size: many
DNA: TGTGCCAGCAGTCGACAGGGAAGTAACACCGGGGAGCTGTTTTTT
CDR3: CASSRQGSNTGELFF

V: TRBV28
D: NA
J: TRBJ2-3
size: many
DNA: TGTGCCAGTGCCCCATCTAGCACAGATACGCAGTATTTT
CDR3: CASAPSSTDTQYF

V: TRBV18
D: NA
J: TRBJ1-2
size: few
DNA: TGTGCCAGCTCACCATCCCGGGACACCTATGGCTACACCTTC
CDR3: CASSPSRDTYGYTF

V: TRBV7-9
D: NA
J: TRBJ1-2
size: many
DNA: TGTGCCAGCAGCTTACTCCCCGACGATGGCTACACCTTC
CDR3: CASSLLPDDGYTF

V: TRBV21-1
D: NA
J: TRBJ2-7
size: many
DNA: TGTGCCAGCAGCAAGGGACAGGTAGTTTACGAGCAGTACTTC
CDR3: CASSKGQVVYEQYF

V: TRBV20-1
D: NA
J: TRBJ1-1
size: many
DNA: TGCAGTGCCTACGGGACCCTCGGAACTGAAGCTTTCTTT
CDR3: CSAYGTLGTEAFF

V: TRBV5-1
D: TRBD2
J: TRBJ2-1
size: many
DNA: TGCGCCAGCAGCTTGGGGGACTACTCCAATGAGCAGTTCTTC
CDR3: CASSLGDYSNEQFF

V: TRBV30
D: NA
J: TRBJ1-2
size: many
DNA: TGTGCCTGGAGTAGGGACGCGGGTGACTACACCTTC
CDR3: CAWSRDAGDYTF

V: TRBV19
D: NA
J: TRBJ1-5
size: many
DNA: TGTGCCAGTAGTCCTCGGACGGTGACTACAAATCAGCCCCAGCATTTT
CDR3: CASSPRTVTTNQPQHF

V: TRBV25-1
D: NA
J: TRBJ2-3
size: few
DNA: TGTGCCAGCAGTTTGCATAGACGGGGGGCGACAGATACGCAGTATTTT
CDR3: CASSLHRRGATDTQYF

V: TRBV29-1
D: TRBD2
J: TRBJ2-3
size: NA
DNA: TGCAGCGTCCCGACTAGCGGGAGGACAGATACGCAGTATTTT
CDR3: CSVPTSGRTDTQYF

V: TRBV7-2
D: TRBD2
J: TRBJ2-4
size: few
DNA: TGTGCCAGCAGCTTAGGATGGCCTAGCGGGACTGTAGCCAAAAACATTCAGTACTTC
CDR3: CASSLGWPSGTVAKNIQYF

V: TRBV6-1
D: TRBD1
J: TRBJ1-6
size: NA
DNA: TGTGCCAGCAGACTACAGGGGAGCTCCTATAATTCACCCCTCCACTTT
CDR3: CASRLQGSSYNSPLHF

V: TRBV7-3
D: TRBD2
J: TRBJ2-3
size: many
DNA: TGTGCCAGCAGCTTGTCTAGCGGGCCCACAGATACGCAGTATTTT
CDR3: CASSLSSGPTDTQYF

V: TRBV6-2/TRBV6-3
D: NA
J: TRBJ2-3
size: many
DNA: TGTGCCAGCAGTTACTCGAGTGGGGACACAGATACGCAGTATTTT
CDR3: CASSYSSGDTDTQYF

V: TRBV6-1
D: NA
J: TRBJ1-1
size: many
DNA: TGTGCCAGCAGTCGAAATCCCGGGACAACCAACACTGAAGCTTTCTTT
CDR3: CASSRNPGTTNTEAFF

V: TRBV18
D: NA
J: TRBJ1-2
size: many
DNA: TGTGCCAGCTCACCACGGGAAGGGTTGCCTTATGGCTACACCTTC
CDR3: CASSPREGLPYGYTF

V: TRBV7-2
D: TRBD2
J: TRBJ2-3
size: once
DNA: TGTGCCAGCAGCTTAGCGGCGGGGGGTAGCACAGATACGCAGTATTTT
CDR3: CASSLAAGGSTDTQYF

V: TRBV5-4
D: TRBD1
J: TRBJ2-1
size: many
DNA: TGTGCCAGCAGCCGGGACAGTACCACCTACAATGAGCAGTTCTTC
CDR3: CASSRDSTTYNEQFF

V: TRBV7-9
D: TRBD2
J: TRBJ2-1
size: NA
DNA: TGTGCCAGCAGCTTCGCTAGCGGATACTACAATGAGCAGTTCTTC
CDR3: CASSFASGYYNEQFF

V: TRBV7-3
D: TRBD1
J: TRBJ1-1
size: many
DNA: TGTGCCAGCAGCCAAGACAGGGAGGGTGAAGCTTTCTTT
CDR3: CASSQDREGEAFF

V: TRBV20-1
D: NA
J: TRBJ1-2
size: many
DNA: TGCAGTGCTAGCGCAGGGTCTAACTATGGCTACACCTTC
CDR3: CSASAGSNYGYTF

V: TRBV14
D: NA
J: TRBJ2-1
size: NA
DNA: TGTGCCAGCCGGGCCAATGGGGTGAATGAGCAGTTCTTC
CDR3: CASRANGVNEQFF

V: TRBV7-9
D: NA
J: TRBJ2-3
size: many
DNA: TGTGCCAGCAGTCCGCCCTTCCGACTCGGAGATACGCAGTATTTT
CDR3: CASSPPFRLGDTQYF

V: TRBV5-1
D: TRBD2
J: TRBJ2-1
size: many
DNA: TGCGCCAGCCTAGCGGGGGGCTCCTACAATGAGCAGTTCTTC
CDR3: CASLAGGSYNEQFF

V: TRBV29-1
D: NA
J: TRBJ2-7
size: many
DNA: TGCAGCGTTGAAGTTGCAGGAATCTACGAGCAGTACTTC
CDR3: CSVEVAGIYEQYF

V: TRBV9
D: TRBD1
J: TRBJ1-2
size: many
DNA: TGTGCCAGCAGCGGACAGGGGAGCTCCTATGGCTACACCTTC
CDR3: CASSGQGSSYGYTF

V: TRBV24-1
D: TRBD1
J: TRBJ2-1
size: many
DNA: TGTGCCACCAGTGATCCAAAGGACAGGGGAGGTGAGCAGTTCTTC
CDR3: CATSDPKDRGGEQFF

V: TRBV14
D: TRBD1
J: TRBJ1-6
size: many
DNA: TGTGCCAGCAGCCAAAAATTCGACAGGGGAACTTTCGGGTCACCCCTCCACTTT
CDR3: CASSQKFDRGTFGSPLHF

V: TRBV27
D: TRBD2
J: TRBJ2-3
size: NA
DNA: TGTGCCAGCAAACCCGGGACTAGATACACAGATACGCAGTATTTT
CDR3: CASKPGTRYTDTQYF

V: TRBV19
D: NA
J: TRBJ2-7
size: many
DNA: TGTGCCAGTAGGGAGTTTCATAGCTCCTACGAGCAGTACTTC
CDR3: CASREFHSSYEQYF

V: TRBV12-3/TRBV12-4
D: NA
J: TRBJ1-1
size: NA
DNA: TGTGCCAGCAGTTTAGGTTACAGGGTAGGGGGCACTGAAGCTTTCTTT
CDR3: CASSLGYRVGGTEAFF

V: TRBV12-3/TRBV12-4
D: NA
J: TRBJ1-5
size: many
DNA: TGTGCCAGCACCATGAAGGGAGTGGGCAATCAGCCCCAGCATTTT
CDR3: CASTMKGVGNQPQHF

V: TRBV2
D: TRBD2
J: TRBJ2-7
size: many
DNA: TGTGCCAGCAGCCGGACTAGCGGGGGGTACGAGCAGTACTTC
CDR3: CASSRTSGGYEQYF

V: TRBV6-2/TRBV6-3
D: TRBD2
J: TRBJ2-1
size: many
DNA: TGTGCCAGCAGTTACTCGGGAGGGCCGAGGGAGCAGTTCTTC
CDR3: CASSYSGGPREQFF

V: TRBV7-8
D: TRBD1
J: TRBJ1-5
size: many
DNA: TGTGCCAGCAGCTCGACAGGGGTGGCCTTCCAGCCCCAGCATTTT
CDR3: CASSSTGVAFQPQHF

V: TRBV2
D: TRBD2
J: TRBJ2-1
size: few
DNA: TGTGCCAGCAGTAAGGGACTAGCGGGAGAAACCAAGACCGATGAGCAGTTCTTC
CDR3: CASSKGLAGETKTDEQFF

V: TRBV9
D: NA
J: TRBJ1-1
size: many
DNA: TGTGCCAGCAGCCAACAGGAGGTCACTGAAGCTTTCTTT
CDR3: CASSQQEVTEAFF

V: TRBV19
D: TRBD1
J: TRBJ2-5
size: NA
DNA: TGTGCCAGTAGTCCCGGGACAGAAGAGACCCAGTACTTC
CDR3: CASSPGTEETQYF

V: TRBV10-3
D: NA
J: TRBJ1-1
size: many
DNA: TGTGCCATCAGATGGGACCTCTGGCCCTCTGAAGCTTTCTTT
CDR3: CAIRWDLWPSEAFF

V: TRBV5-6
D: NA
J: TRBJ1-5
size: many
DNA: TGTGCCAGCAGCTTGGCATCTCAGCCCCAGCATTTT
CDR3: CASSLASQPQHF

V: TRBV5-4
D: NA
J: TRBJ2-2
size: many
DNA: TGTGCCAGCAGCTTGTTCAGCACCGGGGAGCTGTTTTTT
CDR3: CASSLFSTGELFF